This TCR beta chain was documented in a study of CD8 T cells in Susac syndrome. The T cells that were sequenced for TCR beta were CD8+ and CD4+ cells from blood. RNA was extracted with the RNeasy kit, and a quantity of roughly 0.5 to 1 ug was reverse transcribed using random hexamers. TCRdb ran MiXCR on the immunoSEQ multiplex PCR reads and lists one entry per CDR3 protein. The top ten clones hold approximately 0.2% of a sample with some 300,000 distinct CDR3 sequences, over 75% of them seen once. There are 15 residues in the CDR3. Germline assignment: CDR1 PRHDT and CDR2 FYEKMQ (reference sequence). Losses at the gene ends were 3 bases for V and 6 bases for J; bases not matched to a gene: 7.

Specimen: CD8+ T cells from PBMCs. The chain combines TRBV13 with TRBJ2-1, with 8 bases identical to TRBD2. This receptor was obtained from a human donor with multiple sclerosis. CDR3 nucleotide sequence: TGTGCCAGCAGCTTGGGAAGCGGGAGTGGCAATGAGCAGTTCTTC. The encoded protein is CASSLGSGSGNEQFF.